These 30 T cell receptor beta chains share one sample of origin, sequenced in a study of T cells in Graves' hyperthyroidism and ophthalmopathy (dated by TCRdb to between 2018 and 2021). The library was prepared using multiplex PCR. For sequencing, an Illumina HiSeq 2000 was employed. TCR beta CDR3 regions were amplified from RNA transcripts. For the first round of RT-PCR on the TCR CDR3, the HTBI primer set was used together with the Qiagen OneStep RT-PCR kit. TCRdb reprocessing: public reads trimmed at Q25 with fastp, clones called with MiXCR, in-frame beta chains kept. Each CDR3 protein gets just one entry, which takes the most common genes and DNA from the rows behind it. The sample table contains a few hundred thousand distinct CDR3 sequences; only one count was recorded for 18% of them. The ten most abundant clones make up around two fifths of the sample. The sequencing sample was made of blood. Receptors originate from a man in his forties with Graves' hyperthyroidism.

The V call is TRBV7-9, the J call TRBJ1-5, with unresolved D. Looked up from germline, CDR1 is SEHNR and CDR2 is FQNEAQ (reference sequence). CDR3 size: 15 residues. V was cut by 1 base and J by 5 bases, with 12 bases left in between. Here the CDR3 DNA reads TGTGCCAGCAGCTTAGGGCGGGGTACGGATCAGCCCCAGCATTTT. Its protein product is CASSLGRGTDQPQHF.

This clonotype was seen ten or more times. Relative to the germline gene, one junction end is altered; a read error may explain this. This rearrangement joins TRBV7-7 to TRBJ2-5; weak D call: TRBD1 (6 bases). Germline CDR1 is SSHAT and CDR2 is FNYEAQ (reference sequence). This CDR3 spans 17 amino acids. CDR3: CASSRAPNYRVGETQYF. The CDR3 DNA follows: TGTGCTAGCAGCCGCGCGCCAAACTACAGGGTTGGAGAGACCCAGTACTTC.

This clonotype was detected ten times or more. The chain carries TRBV7-3 and TRBJ1-1; tentatively, D is TRBD1 (5 bases). With 3 bases removed from V and 1 base from J, the gap between germline ends came to 12 bases. This CDR3 contains 15 residues. Germline V gene lookup returns CDR1 SGHTA and CDR2 FQGTGA. This chain's CDR3 is CASSLRGLRNTEAFF. The CDR3 DNA sequence: TGTGCCAGCAGCTTGCGGGGACTCCGGAACACTGAAGCTTTCTTT.

This clonotype was observed once. A clone one base away is much larger, so this may be a read error. The V gene is TRBV6-1, the J gene TRBJ2-5, with D unresolved. The germline V gene encodes CDR1 MNHNS and CDR2 SASEGT. The CDR3 covers 14 residues. The CDR3 nucleotides read TGTACCAGCAGTGATTACGGCGGCCAAGAGACCCAGTACTTC. Amino acid sequence: CTSSDYGGQETQYF.

This clonotype was recorded at least ten times. The J gene is TRBJ1-2, the V gene TRBV7-3; no clear D. This CDR3 has 13 amino acids. Trimming stripped 5 bases from V and 5 bases from J, with 12 bases between. CDR1 and CDR2 (germline): SGHTA, FQGTGA. The CDR3 is CASSPRSRYGYTF. CDR3 nucleotides: TGTGCCAGCAGCCCGAGGTCGCGATATGGCTACACCTTC.

The chain recombines TRBV6-1 with TRBJ1-2, with unresolved D. Trimming removed 7 bases at V and 10 bases at J, with 22 bases between. CDR1 and CDR2 from the germline V gene are MNHNS and SASEGT. This CDR3 has 14 amino acids. CDR3 residues: CASTPSPGDPAYTF. DNA for the CDR3: TGTGCCAGCACCCCCTCCCCGGGCGACCCTGCCTACACCTTC.

The sample holds many counts of this clonotype. The rearrangement joins TRBV14 to TRBJ1-1; D may be TRBD1 (5 bases). Trimming cost V 2 bases and J 0 bases, with 13 bases left between them. The CDR3 has 16 amino acids. Germline V gives CDR1 SGHDN, CDR2 FVKESK. Here the CDR3 reads CASSQRPDNMNTEAFF. The CDR3 DNA follows: TGTGCCAGCAGCCAAAGGCCGGACAACATGAACACTGAAGCTTTCTTT.

This clonotype was counted between two and nine times. The CDR3 protein is CAIRGTGTNEKLFF. DNA for the CDR3: TGTGCCATCAGGGGGACAGGGACTAATGAAAAACTGTTTTTT. This chain joins TRBV10-3 and TRBJ1-4, with TRBD1 matching 9 bases. Germline-derived CDR1 and CDR2 are ENHRY and SYGVKD. This CDR3 has 14 amino acids. J gave up 2 bases and V 6 bases, and 1 base lay outside the gene matches.

This clonotype was found many times. This sequence joins TRBV2 and TRBJ1-2, with D perhaps TRBD1 (5 bases). V was pared by 6 bases and J by 4 bases, with 21 bases between. CDR3 length: 16 residues. Per germline, CDR1 SNHLY and CDR2 FYNNEI. As DNA, the CDR3 is TGTGCCAGCAGGTTGGGGTTCCAGGGTCTGAGCTATGGCTACACCTTC. It encodes CASRLGFQGLSYGYTF.

In this sample, this clonotype turned up many times. DNA for the CDR3: TGTGCCAGCAGCTTAAGCTATGGCTACACCTTC. Residues: CASSLSYGYTF. The rearrangement uses TRBV7-2 and TRBJ1-2; no clear D. The CDR3 contains 11 residues. The V gene lost 2 bases and the J gene lost 4 bases, with 2 bases spanning the gap. Germline CDR1 and CDR2: SGHTA and FQGNSA.

The rearrangement uses TRBV9 and TRBJ1-2; the match to TRBD1 covers 10 bases. Germline CDR1 SGDLS, CDR2 YYNGEE. The ends lost 0 bases at V and 9 bases at J; junction bases unmatched: 2. The CDR3 consists of 13 residues. The CDR3 region is CASSVGGQGSYTF. The DNA for the CDR3 is TGTGCCAGCAGCGTAGGGGGACAGGGGAGCTACACCTTC.

This clonotype was seen many times. The chain employs TRBV20-1 and TRBJ2-7; 11 bases match TRBD2. This CDR3 has 14 amino acids. V was pared by 1 base and J by 3 bases, with 2 bases of the junction left unmatched. The germline CDR1 and CDR2 sequences are DFQATT and SNEGSKA (reference sequence). CDR3 amino acids: CSARGLAGGYEQYF. The CDR3 DNA follows: TGCAGTGCTAGAGGGCTAGCGGGGGGCTACGAGCAGTACTTC.

This rearrangement joins TRBV6-1 to TRBJ2-7; TRBD1 matches 7 bases. This CDR3 region has 12 residues. V shed 7 bases and J 3 bases; nucleotides not matched to a gene: 3. Germline V gene lookup returns CDR1 MNHNS and CDR2 SASEGT. The CDR3 bases are TGTGCCAGCAACAGACAGGGCTACGAGCAGTACTTC. Amino acids: CASNRQGYEQYF.

Many counts were recorded for this clonotype. The V gene is TRBV5-5, the J gene TRBJ1-5, with TRBD1 matching over 8 bases. The CDR3 extends over 17 amino acids. V lost 3 bases to trimming and J lost 3 bases; unmatched junction nucleotides: 11. Germline loops: CDR1 SGHKS, CDR2 YYEKEE (reference sequence). The CDR3: CASSSSAGGLINQPQHF. For the CDR3, the DNA is TGTGCCAGCAGCTCAAGCGCAGGGGGCTTGATCAATCAGCCCCAGCATTTT.

This chain links TRBV20-1 with TRBJ1-5; maybe TRBD1 (5 bases). The length of the CDR3 is 12 residues. Germline CDR1 reads DFQATT; CDR2 reads SNEGSKA (reference sequence). Trimming removed 6 bases at V and 8 bases at J, with 14 bases between. This CDR3 reads CSAGTQGEPQHF. In DNA, the CDR3 is TGCAGTGCGGGGACTCAAGGGGAGCCCCAGCATTTT.

This clonotype was picked up many times. The V gene is TRBV7-2, the J gene TRBJ1-2; TRBD1 matches 9 bases. The V gene's germline CDR1 is SGHTA and CDR2 FQGNSA. V was clipped by 5 bases and J by 1 base; unmatched bases: 5. The CDR3 covers 15 residues. In nucleotides, the CDR3 is TGTGCCAGCAGCATCACAGGGGGCCTTAACTATGGCTACACCTTC. Amino acid sequence: CASSITGGLNYGYTF.

The sample holds many counts of this clonotype. The V call is TRBV4-3, the J call TRBJ2-3; D gene ambiguous. V lost 0 bases and J 1 base, leaving 11 bases between the germline ends. Germline CDR1 is LGHNA and CDR2 is YSLEER. The CDR3 loop spans 16 amino acids. The CDR3 DNA reads TGCGCCAGCAGCCAAGAACGCGGACCAGGCACAGATACGCAGTATTTT. Amino acids: CASSQERGPGTDTQYF.

The sample holds many counts of this clonotype. This chain uses TRBV10-3 with TRBJ2-5, with D perhaps matching TRBD1 or TRBD2 (6 bases each). Germline CDR1 and CDR2: ENHRY and SYGVKD. Trimming cost V 6 bases and J 4 bases, with 12 bases left between them. CDR3 length equals 13 residues. The CDR3 DNA reads as TGTGCCATCAGCCCCGGGGGCATAGAGACCCAGTACTTC. It yields the protein CAISPGGIETQYF.

The table lists this clonotype with many counts. J is TRBJ2-1 and V is TRBV24-1, with 7 bases aligning to TRBD1. The CDR3 runs to 15 residues. Germline-derived CDR1 and CDR2 are KGHDR and SFDVKD. With V trimmed by 7 bases and J by 0 bases, 5 bases remained unmatched. For the CDR3, the DNA is TGTGCCACCAGGGACAGGAAAAGCTCCTACAATGAGCAGTTCTTC. Translation: CATRDRKSSYNEQFF.

The V and J genes are TRBV7-2 and TRBJ2-3, with 8 nucleotides matching TRBD2. Germline V gene data show CDR1 as SGHTA and CDR2 as FQGNSA. V dropped 4 bases and J dropped 3; count of bases not matched to a gene: 15. The CDR3 length is 18 residues. CDR3 sequence (DNA): TGTGCCAGCAGCTCAACCGTGCAGCGGGGGAGGGTGACAGATACGCAGTATTTT. Its translation: CASSSTVQRGRVTDTQYF.

The sample holds many counts of this clonotype. The V call is TRBV2, the J call TRBJ1-6, with D possibly being TRBD1 (5 bases). V dropped 7 bases and J dropped 0 bases, with 10 bases sitting between them. Germline V gives CDR1 SNHLY, CDR2 FYNNEI. CDR3 length equals 15 residues. The CDR3 loop is CASKSRVSYNSPLHF. CDR3 nucleotides: TGTGCCAGCAAATCCAGGGTCTCCTATAATTCACCCCTCCACTTT.

The chain has TRBV5-6 and TRBJ2-7; D not resolved. The ends were cut back, 2 bases at V and 6 bases at J, with 12 bases in the middle. CDR3 length: 13 residues. CDR1 and CDR2 from the germline V gene are SGHDT and YYEEEE. As DNA, the CDR3 is TGTGCCAGCAGCTTATGGGAATTCGTCGAGCAGTACTTC. This encodes CASSLWEFVEQYF.

The chain carries TRBV6-1 and TRBJ2-1; 10 positions agree with TRBD2. This CDR3 region has 18 residues. J gave up 4 bases and V 1 base, and 10 bases lay outside the gene matches. Per germline, CDR1 MNHNS and CDR2 SASEGT. The CDR3: CASSEGGWTSGVYNEQFF. CDR3 bases: TGTGCCAGCAGTGAAGGTGGTTGGACTAGCGGAGTATACAATGAGCAGTTCTTC.

The V gene is TRBV7-9, the J gene TRBJ2-3; 10 positions match TRBD2. The ends lost 6 bases at V and 2 bases at J; junction bases unmatched: 5. CDR3 length equals 15 residues. Per the germline V gene, CDR1 is SEHNR and CDR2 is FQNEAQ (reference sequence). Written as DNA, the CDR3 is TGTGCCAGCAGTCGGACTAGCGGATTCACAGATACGCAGTATTTT. Amino acids: CASSRTSGFTDTQYF.

This clonotype was counted ten times or more. The chain has TRBV28 and TRBJ2-1, with D perhaps given as TRBD1 or TRBD2 (5 bases each). Looked up from germline, CDR1 is MDHEN and CDR2 is SYDVKM. Trimming removed 0 bases at V and 7 bases at J, with 16 bases between. The CDR3 consists of 16 residues. CDR3 sequence reads: CASSLWTQGRENEQFF. The CDR3, as DNA: TGTGCCAGCAGTTTATGGACTCAGGGCAGGGAGAATGAGCAGTTCTTC.

This clonotype occurred many times. The chain links TRBV27 to TRBJ1-2; TRBD1 might be the D (6 bases). The CDR3 is 16 residues long. With 8 bases removed from V and 6 bases from J, the gap between germline ends came to 25 bases. The germline V gene has CDR1 MNHEY and CDR2 SMNVEV (reference sequence). CDR3 region: CASATPSGGRIHGYTF. CDR3 nucleotides: TGTGCCAGCGCAACCCCGAGTGGGGGCAGGATCCATGGCTACACCTTC.

Note on this clonotype: A single base separates this from a much larger clone, so it may be a read error. CDR3 in amino acids: CAINALGQGTAQSQYF. In nucleotides, the CDR3 is TGTGCCATCAACGCCCTGGGACAGGGAACTGCCCAGTCGCAGTATTTT. V gene TRBV10-3 combines with J gene TRBJ2-3; TRBD1 matches at 9 bases. The CDR3 sequence is 16 residues long. CDR1 and CDR2 (germline): ENHRY, SYGVKD. V lost 7 bases and J lost 10; bases outside the gene matches: 18.

There are a few counts of this clonotype. V gene TRBV5-1 combines with J gene TRBJ2-6; D gene ambiguous. Germline assignment: CDR1 SGHRS and CDR2 YFSETQ. This CDR3 has 18 amino acids. V lost 0 bases and J lost 0, with 13 bases in between. CDR3 sequence: CASSLEGPPSSGANVLTF. Here the CDR3 DNA reads TGCGCCAGCAGCTTGGAGGGTCCCCCGAGCTCTGGGGCCAACGTCCTGACTTTC. The full variable domain, with the rest looked up from reference TRBV5-1 and TRBJ2-6, is KAGVTQTPRYLIKTRGQQVTLSCSPISGHRSVSWYQQTPGQGLQFLFEYFSETQRNKGNFPGRFSGRQFSNSRSEMNVSTLELGDSALYLCASSLEGPPSSGANVLTFGAGSRLTVL.

The rearrangement joins TRBV24-1 to TRBJ2-1; TRBD1 matches 7 bases. The CDR3 is 16 amino acids. Unmatched junction bases numbered 11, after V lost 3 bases and J lost 7 bases. Germline V gene data show CDR1 as KGHDR and CDR2 as SFDVKD. CDR3 sequence reads: CATSDQTGASGNEQFF. The CDR3 DNA reads TGTGCCACCAGTGATCAAACAGGGGCAAGTGGGAATGAGCAGTTCTTC.

This chain links TRBV7-2 with TRBJ1-2; D is unresolved. Germline V lookup: CDR1 SGHTA, CDR2 FQGNSA. The CDR3 length is 13 residues. V lost 6 bases to trimming and J lost 2 bases, with 10 bases between them. For the CDR3, the DNA is TGTGCCAGCAGTTTGATGGGGAACTATGGCTACACCTTC. Its protein is CASSLMGNYGYTF. Drawing the rest from reference TRBV7-2 and TRBJ1-2, the complete variable domain is GAGVSQSPSNKVTEKGKDVELRCDPISGHTALYWYRQSLGQGLEFLIYFQGNSAPDKSGLPSDRFSAERTGGSVSTLTIQRTQQEDSAVYLCASSLMGNYGYTFGSGTRLTVV.